The present entry profiles one T cell receptor (beta chain) with its context. It has no known antigen specificity. These data originate in a study of monozygotic twins with inflammatory bowel disease (dated by TCRdb to the late 2010s). In the study overall: A total of approximately 28 monozygotic twin pairs were included in the full study, comprising nine German pairs (four IBD-concordant, five IBD-discordant) and 19 IBD-discordant Danish pairs. Each individual had, on average, about 151 000 unique TCRalpha sequences and 181 000 unique TCRbeta sequences available for analysis. The search for disease-associated traits relied mainly on comparing IBD patients with their genetically identical healthy co-twins within discordant pairs.

To prepare the library, 5' RACE was applied. Preparation of each TCR library used around 3,500 ng of total RNA. cDNA was synthesized with SMARTScribe reverse transcriptase in eight separate reactions per sample. During cDNA synthesis, template switching was used to introduce unique molecular identifiers that contained a 6-nucleotide sample barcode. TCRalpha and TCRbeta cDNA was amplified by two nested PCRs of approximately 17 and 9 cycles, with bead purification after each PCR. Before amplification, cDNA was treated with uracil DNA-glycosylase and purified using the QIAquick PCR purification kit. The second PCR added Illumina TruSeq-compatible adapters along with sample-specific barcodes. Library quality and concentration were checked on TapeStation and Qubit, and libraries were pooled at around 5.3 ng each. The pooled libraries were sequenced with 2 x 100 bp reads and custom sequencing primers on an Illumina HiSeq2500 single-index Rapid Run. Under the source paper's analysis protocol: UMI-based consensus assembly with MiGEC version 1.2.6 was used to correct PCR and sequencing errors. MiXCR version 2.1.1 was used for V(D)J alignment, clonotype assembly and CDR3 extraction. Gene usage, clonotype sharing and MAIT/NKT TCR abundance were normalised by analysing the top 1000, 10 000 and 20 000 clonotypes per sample. Diversity was computed as the inverse Simpson index with the vegan R package after downsampling to 27 000 UMIs. Paired Mann-Whitney U tests on discordant twin pairs were used, with Benjamini-Hochberg multiple-testing correction. Reprocessed by TCRdb, the reads give a single entry per CDR3 protein sequence, without DNA. TCRdb, rather than the study authors, made the V and J calls. The table held for this sample gives more than 350,000 distinct CDR3 sequences. The ten largest clones capture approximately 2.4% of the sample.

In the germline V gene (reference sequence), CDR1 corresponds to DFQATT and CDR2 to SNEGSKA. Measured from the cysteine to the phenylalanine, the CDR3 is 13 residues long. The DNA is not on file. The investigation overall reported the following: Because patients received different immunosuppressive treatments, the repertoires may have picked up extra background noise and variability between individuals. A decrease in TCRbeta repertoire diversity, as measured by inverse Simpson index, was observed in IBD patients compared with their healthy co-twins. Fewer clonotypes were shared with other individuals by IBD patients than by healthy twins, most markedly in patients showing signs of disease activity. No single strong signal or clonotype linked to IBD turned up in the results, so the idea that one exists was not supported. Distinction between different T cell subtypes could not be achieved in the analysis. No difference in repertoire similarity was observed between concordant and discordant twins, possibly owing to limited statistical power.

From each donor, a roughly 2.6 ml peripheral blood sample was collected into PAXgene tubes and stored at -80 degrees C. Without T cell sorting, total RNA was isolated from whole blood using the PAXgene blood miRNA kit on an automated QIAcube. Deep TCRalpha and TCRbeta repertoire profiling with unique molecular barcoding was performed on peripheral blood of monozygotic twin pairs concordant or discordant for inflammatory bowel disease. For every twin pair, smoking habits were documented, and each individual was categorised as a current, former or never smoker. The specimen was blood. The chain couples TRBV20-1 to TRBJ1-1. The receptor's source is a human donor with ulcerative colitis or Crohn's disease, or a healthy co-twin of an affected twin (not recorded which). The CDR3 loop reads CSASLPPNTEAFF.